The entry that follows covers one T cell receptor (beta chain) sequence. Germline V CDR1 and CDR2: MNHEY, SMNVEV (reference sequence). V lost 8 bases, J lost 11 bases, and 18 bases lay in between. This CDR3 spans 12 amino acids. The data derive from a study of blood T cell repertoires in COVID-19. The overall study: Acute and convalescent COVID-19 specimens originated in the United States, Italy and Spain. PBMCs, B-cell-depleted T cells, or T cells provided the cDNA or gDNA that made up the material.

In the original processing: Quantification of nucleated cells was approximated via reference gene primer amplification. Assay used: immunoSEQ multiplex PCR; TCRdb lists only in-frame clones, some missing. V and J calls and clone size are given by that table; D and trimming were obtained from the DNA. The data contain over 100,000 clones, 85% to 90% of them singletons. Sequencing was performed on peripheral blood. The chain uses TRBV27 and TRBJ1-1; tentative D call: TRBD1 (5 bases). The origin of this receptor is a human donor in a cohort sampled during active COVID-19. In DNA form, the CDR3 reads TGTGCCAGCGGTCTGTCGGGGACTGGCGCTTTCTTT. This gives the protein CASGLSGTGAFF.